Only one count was recorded for the clone carrying this TCR beta chain. Its antigen is unknown. Generated by immunoSEQ multiplex PCR, the TCRdb table keeps only in-frame clones and is missing some. The data hold fewer than 150,000 clones, with 88% observed a single time. The CDR3 runs 15 residues. From germline, CDR1 is SGHDT and CDR2 YYEEEE. Trimming at V came to 4 bases and at J to 2 bases, leaving 7 bases not matched to a gene. These data belong to a study of T cell responses to AZD1222 COVID-19 vaccine. Findings and caveats of the study: Repertoires were collected only later (after the peak T cell response had occurred). Vaccination with two AZD1222 doses was followed by a rise in Spike-specific TCR breadth and depth.

The sequencing used peripheral blood, collected on day 0 of AZD1222 vaccination. The chain couples TRBV5-6 to TRBJ2-5; 8 nucleotides line up with TRBD2. The source is an adult in good health. CDR3 in DNA: TGTGCCAGCAGCCCGGGGGGGCCGGGACAAGAGACCCAGTACTTC. Encoded protein: CASSPGGPGQETQYF.